This is a list of T cell receptor beta chains from one sample in a study of blood T cells in healthy people across ages. Via MiXCR, TCRdb re-called the 5' RACE reads, giving one row per CDR3 protein. There are approximately 600,000 distinct CDR3 sequences in the sample; 58% occur only once, and approximately 37% lies in the top ten. The specimen sequenced was blood. The receptors shown here come from a man in his sixties in good health. Both conserved end residues are part of each CDR3. Each record gives: J gene, V gene, D gene, clone size, CDR3 protein, CDR3 DNA. The D gene is left open where the match is weak. Not every row has a clone size; where given, it reads once, few, many or a size class.

>TRBJ2-3|TRBV20-1|.|.
CSGSGQLSTDTQYF
TGCAGTGGTTCAGGTCAGCTTAGCACAGATACGCAGTATTTT
>TRBJ2-3|TRBV7-9|TRBD2|few
CASSFSGGSDTQYF
TGTGCCAGCAGCTTTAGCGGGGGGTCAGATACGCAGTATTTT
>TRBJ1-1|TRBV5-1|TRBD1|.
CASSLGQGGYTEAFF
TGCGCCAGCAGCTTGGGGCAAGGGGGCTACACTGAAGCTTTCTTT
>TRBJ2-7|TRBV12-3/TRBV12-4|.|.
CASSLGFGATSYEQYF
TGTGCCAGCAGTTTAGGCTTTGGGGCTACCTCCTACGAGCAGTACTTC
>TRBJ2-1|TRBV25-1|.|.
CASSGAGRLGNEQFF
TGTGCCAGCAGTGGGGCGGGGCGCCTGGGGAATGAGCAGTTCTTC
>TRBJ2-7|TRBV27|.|.
CASSLGPVRGYEQYF
TGTGCCAGCAGTTTGGGGCCAGTAAGAGGCTACGAGCAGTACTTC
>TRBJ2-5|TRBV29-1|.|.
CSVEEGGGRETQYF
TGCAGCGTTGAAGAAGGCGGGGGCCGAGAGACCCAGTACTTC
>TRBJ2-6|TRBV20-1|.|.
CSAPPHNSGANVLTF
TGCAGTGCGCCGCCACACAACTCTGGGGCCAACGTCCTGACTTTC
>TRBJ2-7|TRBV7-2|TRBD1|few
CASSLRPQGSYEQYF
TGTGCCAGCAGCTTACGGCCACAGGGGTCCTACGAGCAGTACTTC
>TRBJ2-1|TRBV9|TRBD1|.
CASSATGLLKNEQFF
TGTGCCAGCAGCGCGACAGGGCTCCTGAAGAATGAGCAGTTCTTC
>TRBJ2-3|TRBV9|TRBD2|.
CASSVAGGGADTQYF
TGTGCCAGCAGCGTAGCCGGCGGGGGTGCAGATACGCAGTATTTT
>TRBJ2-5|TRBV9|.|.
CASSVTGGGEQYF
TGTGCCAGCAGCGTTACAGGGGGAGGGGAGCAGTACTTC
>TRBJ1-4|TRBV5-1|TRBD1|few
CASSRQGETNEKLFF
TGCGCCAGCAGCCGACAGGGAGAAACTAATGAAAAACTGTTTTTT
>TRBJ1-4|TRBV5-1|.|.
CASSSAISNEKLFF
TGCGCCAGCAGCTCAGCCATTTCTAATGAAAAACTGTTTTTT
>TRBJ2-7|TRBV10-1|.|few
CASSEMDRSYEQYF
TGCGCCAGCAGTGAGATGGACAGATCCTACGAGCAGTACTTC
>TRBJ2-5|TRBV15|.|few
CATAGGLQETQYF
TGTGCCACCGCTGGGGGACTCCAAGAGACCCAGTACTTC
>TRBJ2-3|TRBV6-1|.|.
CASSPSRQTDTQYF
TGTGCCAGCAGTCCAAGTCGGCAGACAGATACGCAGTATTTT
>TRBJ1-1|TRBV5-1|.|few
CASTPGISGTEAFF
TGCGCCAGCACCCCAGGGATCAGTGGAACTGAAGCTTTCTTT
>TRBJ2-5|TRBV4-2|TRBD2|.
CASSQSPSGGGYQETQYF
TGTGCCAGCAGCCAAAGTCCTAGCGGGGGGGGGTACCAAGAGACCCAGTACTTC
>TRBJ2-1|TRBV20-1|.|.
CSARDGGYSYNEQFF
TGCAGTGCTAGAGATGGGGGGTACTCCTACAATGAGCAGTTCTTC
>TRBJ1-2|TRBV12-3/TRBV12-4|TRBD1|.
CASTPPGTGNYGYTF
TGTGCCAGCACCCCACCAGGGACAGGGAACTATGGCTACACCTTC
>TRBJ1-2|TRBV18|TRBD1|.
CASSPRQGGDYGYTF
TGTGCCAGCTCACCAAGACAGGGGGGCGACTATGGCTACACCTTC
>TRBJ2-1|TRBV5-1|TRBD1|.
CASSLGQGLGNEQFF
TGCGCCAGCAGCTTGGGACAGGGGTTGGGGAATGAGCAGTTCTTC
>TRBJ2-7|TRBV10-2|.|.
CASGESLEQYF
TGCGCCAGCGGTGAGTCCCTCGAGCAGTACTTC
>TRBJ2-3|TRBV27|TRBD1|.
CASSLSRTGVTDTQYF
TGTGCCAGCAGTTTATCGCGGACAGGGGTGACGGATACGCAGTATTTT
>TRBJ2-3|TRBV12-3/TRBV12-4|.|few
CASRPGGAGTDTQYF
TGTGCCAGCCGTCCCGGCGGGGCCGGCACAGATACGCAGTATTTT
>TRBJ1-2|TRBV29-1|TRBD1|.
CSAQSGTGGPLSAGYTF
TGCAGCGCCCAGTCCGGGACAGGGGGTCCTCTATCGGCTGGCTACACCTTC
>TRBJ2-3|TRBV18|.|.
CASSDLPGEGTDTQYF
TGTGCCAGCTCAGACCTTCCGGGGGAAGGCACAGATACGCAGTATTTT
>TRBJ2-7|TRBV25-1|.|few
CASSEFGGPYEQYF
TGTGCCAGCAGTGAATTCGGGGGGCCCTACGAGCAGTACTTC
>TRBJ1-2|TRBV29-1|.|large
CSAPSGLGYTF
TGCAGCGCCCCATCCGGGCTCGGCTACACCTTC
>TRBJ2-6|TRBV12-3/TRBV12-4|TRBD2|.
CASSSGLAGGGANVLTF
TGTGCCAGCAGTAGCGGACTAGCGGGTGGGGGGGCCAACGTCCTGACTTTC
>TRBJ2-1|TRBV20-1|TRBD1|.
CSANNRDRVYNEQFF
TGCAGTGCTAACAACCGGGACAGGGTGTACAATGAGCAGTTCTTC
>TRBJ1-2|TRBV9|.|.
CASSVEGYYGYTF
TGTGCCAGCAGCGTAGAGGGGTACTATGGCTACACCTTC
>TRBJ2-7|TRBV29-1|.|.
CNAERAYEQYF
TGCAACGCCGAGAGGGCCTACGAGCAGTACTTC
>TRBJ1-2|TRBV5-1|.|few
CASSLAGGQGYGYTF
TGCGCCAGCAGCTTGGCCGGTGGGCAAGGCTATGGCTACACCTTC
>TRBJ2-5|TRBV29-1|.|.
CSVVPYGEQYF
TGCAGCGTTGTCCCGTATGGTGAGCAGTACTTC
>TRBJ2-1|TRBV9|TRBD2|.
CASSVRSSGGNEQFF
TGTGCCAGCAGCGTAAGGTCTAGCGGAGGCAATGAGCAGTTCTTC
>TRBJ1-5|TRBV6-2/TRBV6-3|.|.
CASSYSRNSNQPQHF
TGTGCCAGCAGTTACTCCAGGAATAGCAATCAGCCCCAGCATTTT
>TRBJ2-3|TRBV5-1|TRBD2|once
CASSFLAGGADTQYF
TGCGCCAGCAGCTTCCTAGCGGGGGGTGCAGATACGCAGTATTTT
>TRBJ2-3|TRBV5-6|.|few
CASSLVGGNTDTQYF
TGTGCCAGCAGCTTGGTTGGGGGGAACACAGATACGCAGTATTTT
>TRBJ1-5|TRBV12-5|.|.
CASGLGKQPQHF
TGTGCTAGTGGTTTGGGGAAACAGCCCCAGCATTTT
>TRBJ2-7|TRBV6-1|.|.
CASSEAVWDNSYEQYF
TGTGCCAGCAGTGAAGCGGTTTGGGACAACTCCTACGAGCAGTACTTC
>TRBJ1-5|TRBV20-1|.|.
CSASALREQGNQPQHF
TGCAGTGCTAGTGCTTTACGAGAGCAGGGCAATCAGCCCCAGCATTTT
>TRBJ2-5|TRBV7-2|.|.
CASSLGRLYQETQYF
TGTGCCAGCAGCTTAGGAAGGCTGTACCAAGAGACCCAGTACTTC
>TRBJ2-5|TRBV6-6|TRBD1|.
CASSYPKSGQAGEQYF
TGTGCCAGCAGTTACCCTAAATCAGGACAGGCAGGGGAGCAGTACTTC
>TRBJ1-2|TRBV3-1|.|many
CASSQDLGRSGYTF
TGTGCCAGCAGCCAAGATCTAGGGCGCTCCGGCTACACCTTC
>TRBJ2-1|TRBV7-2|TRBD1|.
CASSYGTGVGEQFF
TGTGCCAGCAGCTACGGGACAGGGGTTGGTGAGCAGTTCTTC
>TRBJ1-2|TRBV6-1|.|.
CASSERTPLSGGYTF
TGTGCCAGCAGTGAACGGACACCTCTATCGGGTGGCTACACCTTC
>TRBJ2-5|TRBV7-9|.|.
CASVGFQETQYF
TGTGCCAGCGTCGGGTTCCAAGAGACCCAGTACTTC
>TRBJ1-1|TRBV9|.|many
CASSRTTGFDEAFF
TGTGCCAGCAGCCGGACCACAGGGTTCGACGAAGCTTTCTTT
>TRBJ1-2|TRBV27|.|few
CASSLGSAGYTF
TGTGCCAGCAGTTTAGGCAGTGCTGGCTACACCTTC
>TRBJ2-4|TRBV6-1|.|few
CASSESGTDVWEYF
TGTGCCAGCAGTGAATCCGGGACCGATGTTTGGGAGTACTTC
>TRBJ1-1|TRBV10-3|.|few
CAIRNREMGFGNTEAFF
TGTGCCATCAGGAACAGGGAAATGGGTTTCGGAAACACTGAAGCTTTCTTT
>TRBJ1-2|TRBV7-9|TRBD1|.
CASSFSTGAYYGYTF
TGTGCCAGCAGCTTTTCGACAGGGGCATACTATGGCTACACCTTC
>TRBJ2-1|TRBV6-5|.|.
CTSKGGLGSGYNEQFF
TGTACCAGCAAAGGGGGTCTGGGGAGTGGGTACAATGAGCAGTTCTTC
>TRBJ2-3|TRBV10-1|.|.
CASSPGEAHTQYF
TGCGCCAGCAGCCCCGGGGAAGCACATACGCAGTATTTT